This TCR beta chain was obtained from a study of OX40 agonist ivuxolimab in advanced cancers. V was cut by 7 bases and J by 1 base, with 7 bases left in between. CDR1 MNHNS and CDR2 SASEGT come from the germline V gene. The CDR3 covers 12 residues. The table came from immunoSEQ multiplex PCR; TCRdb's copy has only in-frame clones and leaves some out. The sample records roughly 92,000 clones, roughly 87% being singletons. The chain couples TRBV6-1 to TRBJ1-2; D unclear. Sequencing used CD4+ or CD8+ T cells sorted from blood, obtained in a trial of the OX40 agonist ivuxolimab. The clonotype originates from an adult with an advanced solid tumor such as melanoma, head and neck, liver or kidney cancer. As DNA, the CDR3 is TGTGCCAGCAATCCAAGTAACTATGGCTACACCTTC. Amino acids: CASNPSNYGYTF.